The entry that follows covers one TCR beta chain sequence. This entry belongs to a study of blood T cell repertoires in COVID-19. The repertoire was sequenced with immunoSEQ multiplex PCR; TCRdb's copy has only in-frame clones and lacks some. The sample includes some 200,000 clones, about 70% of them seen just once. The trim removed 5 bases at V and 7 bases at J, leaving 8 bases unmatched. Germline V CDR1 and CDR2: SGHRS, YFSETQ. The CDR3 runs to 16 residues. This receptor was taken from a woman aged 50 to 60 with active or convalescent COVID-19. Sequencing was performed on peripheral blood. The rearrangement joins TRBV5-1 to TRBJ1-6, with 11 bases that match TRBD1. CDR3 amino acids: CASSREGQGANSPLHF. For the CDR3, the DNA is TGCGCCAGCAGTCGCGAAGGACAGGGGGCGAATTCACCCCTCCACTTT.